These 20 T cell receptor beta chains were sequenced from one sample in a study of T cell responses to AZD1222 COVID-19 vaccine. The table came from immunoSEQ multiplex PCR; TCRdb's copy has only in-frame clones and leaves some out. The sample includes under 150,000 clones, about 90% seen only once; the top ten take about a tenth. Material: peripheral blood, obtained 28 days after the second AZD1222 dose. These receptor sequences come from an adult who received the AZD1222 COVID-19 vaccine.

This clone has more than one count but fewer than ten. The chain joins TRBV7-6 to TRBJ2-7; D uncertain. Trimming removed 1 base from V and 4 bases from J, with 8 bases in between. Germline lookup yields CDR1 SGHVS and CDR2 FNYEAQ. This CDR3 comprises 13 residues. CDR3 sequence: CASSLDGFYEQYF. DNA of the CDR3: TGTGCCAGCAGCTTAGACGGATTTTACGAGCAGTACTTC.

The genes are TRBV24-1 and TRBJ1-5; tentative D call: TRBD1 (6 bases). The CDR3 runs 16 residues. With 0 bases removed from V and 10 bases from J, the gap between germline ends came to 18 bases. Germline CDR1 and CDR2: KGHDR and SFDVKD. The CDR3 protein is CATSDLTGPGKQPQHF. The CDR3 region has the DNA TGTGCCACCAGTGATTTGACAGGGCCGGGAAAACAACCCCAGCATTTT.

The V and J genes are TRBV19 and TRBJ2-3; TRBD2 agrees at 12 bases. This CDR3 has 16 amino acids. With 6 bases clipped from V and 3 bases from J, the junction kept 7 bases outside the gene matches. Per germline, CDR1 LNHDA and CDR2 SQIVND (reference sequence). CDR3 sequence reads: CASSLTSGRTTDTQYF. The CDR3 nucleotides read TGTGCCAGTAGCCTGACTAGCGGGAGAACTACAGATACGCAGTATTTT. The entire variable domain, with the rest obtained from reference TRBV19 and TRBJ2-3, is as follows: DGGITQSPKYLFRKEGQNVTLSCEQNLNHDAMYWYRQDPGQGLRLIYYSQIVNDFQKGDIAEGYSVSREKKESFPLTVTSAQKNPTAFYLCASSLTSGRTTDTQYFGPGTRLTVL.

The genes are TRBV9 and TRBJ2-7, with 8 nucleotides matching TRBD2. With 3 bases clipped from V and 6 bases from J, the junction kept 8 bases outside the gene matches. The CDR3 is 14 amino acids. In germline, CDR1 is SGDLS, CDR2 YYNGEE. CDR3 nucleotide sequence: TGTGCCAGCAGCGCACTAGCGGCCTCGGCCGAGCAGTACTTC. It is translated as CASSALAASAEQYF.

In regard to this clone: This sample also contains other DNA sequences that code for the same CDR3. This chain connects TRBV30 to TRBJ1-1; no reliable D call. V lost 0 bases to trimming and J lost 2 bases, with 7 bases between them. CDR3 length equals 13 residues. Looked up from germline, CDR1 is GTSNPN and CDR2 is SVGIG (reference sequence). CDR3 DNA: TGTGCCTGGAGTGTAGGGAGTAACACTGAAGCTTTCTTT. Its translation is CAWSVGSNTEAFF.

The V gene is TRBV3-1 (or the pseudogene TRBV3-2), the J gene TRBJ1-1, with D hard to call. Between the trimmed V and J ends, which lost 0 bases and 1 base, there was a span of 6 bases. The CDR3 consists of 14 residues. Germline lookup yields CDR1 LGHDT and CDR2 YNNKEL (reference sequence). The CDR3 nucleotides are TGTGCCAGCAGCCAAGATGGGTCGAACACTGAAGCTTTCTTT. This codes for CASSQDGSNTEAFF.

The chain's CDR3 is CASSVRGGELFF. For the CDR3, the DNA is TGTGCCAGCAGCGTAAGGGGCGGGGAGCTGTTTTTT. This chain joins TRBV9 and TRBJ2-2; tentative D call: TRBD1 (5 bases). Germline V lookup: CDR1 SGDLS, CDR2 YYNGEE. V was clipped by 1 base and J by 7 bases, with 5 bases between them. The CDR3 runs to 12 residues.

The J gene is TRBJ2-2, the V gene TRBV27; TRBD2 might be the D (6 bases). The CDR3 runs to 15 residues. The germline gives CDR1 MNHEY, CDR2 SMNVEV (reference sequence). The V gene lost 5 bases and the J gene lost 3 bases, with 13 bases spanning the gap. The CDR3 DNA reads TGTGCCAGCAGTACGGAAGGAGGGGACACCGGGGAGCTGTTTTTT. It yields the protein CASSTEGGDTGELFF.

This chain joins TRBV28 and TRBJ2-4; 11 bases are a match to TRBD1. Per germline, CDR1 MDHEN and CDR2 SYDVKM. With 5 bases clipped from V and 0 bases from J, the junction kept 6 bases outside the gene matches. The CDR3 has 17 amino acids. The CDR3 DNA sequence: TGTGCCAGCAGTCCCACAGGACAGGGGGCAGCCAAAAACATTCAGTACTTC. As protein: CASSPTGQGAAKNIQYF.

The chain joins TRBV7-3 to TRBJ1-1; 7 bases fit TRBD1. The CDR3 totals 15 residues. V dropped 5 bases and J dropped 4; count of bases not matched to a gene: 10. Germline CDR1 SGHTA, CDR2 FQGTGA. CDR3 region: CASSPRQGDITEAFF. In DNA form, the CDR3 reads TGTGCCAGCAGCCCTCGACAGGGTGATATCACTGAAGCTTTCTTT.

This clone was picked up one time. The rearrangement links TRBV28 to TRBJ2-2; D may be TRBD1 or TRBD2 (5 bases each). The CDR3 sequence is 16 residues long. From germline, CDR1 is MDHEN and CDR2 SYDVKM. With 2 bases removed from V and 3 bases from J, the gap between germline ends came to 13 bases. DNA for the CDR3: TGTGCCAGCAGTTTACGAGGGACCTTCGACACCGGGGAGCTGTTTTTT. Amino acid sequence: CASSLRGTFDTGELFF. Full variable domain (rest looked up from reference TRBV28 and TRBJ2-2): DVKVTQSSRYLVKRTGEKVFLECVQDMDHENMFWYRQDPGLGLRLIYFSYDVKMKEKGDIPEGYSVSREKKERFSLILESASTNQTSMYLCASSLRGTFDTGELFFGEGSRLTVL.

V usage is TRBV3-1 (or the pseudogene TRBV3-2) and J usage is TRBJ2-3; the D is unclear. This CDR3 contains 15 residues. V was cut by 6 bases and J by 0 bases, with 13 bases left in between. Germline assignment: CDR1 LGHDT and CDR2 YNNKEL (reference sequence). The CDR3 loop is CASSPSRTSTDTQYF. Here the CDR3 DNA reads TGTGCCAGCAGTCCGAGCAGAACTAGCACAGATACGCAGTATTTT.

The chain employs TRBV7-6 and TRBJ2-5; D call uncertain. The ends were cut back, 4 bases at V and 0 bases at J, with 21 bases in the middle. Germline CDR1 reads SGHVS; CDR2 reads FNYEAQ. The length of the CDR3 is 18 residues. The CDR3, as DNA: TGTGCCAGCAGCTCCACACCCCCAGGACGGCATAACCAAGAGACCCAGTACTTC. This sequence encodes CASSSTPPGRHNQETQYF.

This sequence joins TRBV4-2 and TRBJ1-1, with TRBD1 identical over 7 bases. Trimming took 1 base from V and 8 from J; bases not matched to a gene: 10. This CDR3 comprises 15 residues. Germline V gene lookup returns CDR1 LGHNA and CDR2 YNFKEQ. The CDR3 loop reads CASSQVASARGEAFF. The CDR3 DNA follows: TGTGCCAGCAGCCAAGTCGCATCCGCCAGGGGGGAAGCTTTCTTT.

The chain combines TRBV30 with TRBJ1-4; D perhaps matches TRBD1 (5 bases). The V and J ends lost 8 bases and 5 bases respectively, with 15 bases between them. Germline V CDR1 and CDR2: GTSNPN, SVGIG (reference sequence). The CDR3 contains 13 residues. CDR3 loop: CAGGTAKNEKLFF. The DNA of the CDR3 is TGTGCCGGGGGGACCGCCAAGAATGAAAAACTGTTTTTT.

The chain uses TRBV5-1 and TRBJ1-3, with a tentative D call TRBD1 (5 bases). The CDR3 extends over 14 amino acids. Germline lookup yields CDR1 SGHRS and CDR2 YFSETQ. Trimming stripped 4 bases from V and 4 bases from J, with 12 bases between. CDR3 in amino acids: CASSPDSFGNTIYF. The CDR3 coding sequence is TGCGCCAGCAGCCCAGACAGCTTCGGAAACACCATATATTTT. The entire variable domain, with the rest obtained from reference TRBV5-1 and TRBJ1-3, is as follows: KAGVTQTPRYLIKTRGQQVTLSCSPISGHRSVSWYQQTPGQGLQFLFEYFSETQRNKGNFPGRFSGRQFSNSRSEMNVSTLELGDSALYLCASSPDSFGNTIYFGEGSWLTVV.

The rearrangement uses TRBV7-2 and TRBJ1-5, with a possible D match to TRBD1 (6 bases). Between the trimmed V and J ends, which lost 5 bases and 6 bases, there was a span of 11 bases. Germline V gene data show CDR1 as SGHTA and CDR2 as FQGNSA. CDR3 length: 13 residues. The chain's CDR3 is CASSLGGTQPQHF. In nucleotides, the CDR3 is TGTGCCAGCAGCCTAGGGGGGACTCAGCCCCAGCATTTT.

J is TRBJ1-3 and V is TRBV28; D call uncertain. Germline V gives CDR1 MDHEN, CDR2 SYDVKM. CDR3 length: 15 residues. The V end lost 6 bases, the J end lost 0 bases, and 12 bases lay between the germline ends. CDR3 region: CASRPAGRSGNTIYF. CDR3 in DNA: TGTGCCAGCAGGCCGGCGGGCCGCTCTGGAAACACCATATATTTT.

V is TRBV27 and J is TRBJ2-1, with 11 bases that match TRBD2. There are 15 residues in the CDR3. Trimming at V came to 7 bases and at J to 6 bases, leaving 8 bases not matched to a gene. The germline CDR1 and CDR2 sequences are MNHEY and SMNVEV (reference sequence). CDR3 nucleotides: TGTGCCAGCACCTTACTAGCGGGAGACAGCAATGAGCAGTTCTTC. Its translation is CASTLLAGDSNEQFF.

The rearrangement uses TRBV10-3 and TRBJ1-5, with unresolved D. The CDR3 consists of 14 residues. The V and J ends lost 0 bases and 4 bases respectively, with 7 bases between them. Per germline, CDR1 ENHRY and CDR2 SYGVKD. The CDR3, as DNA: TGTGCCATCAGTGAGTCGTGGGATAATCAGCCCCAGCATTTT. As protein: CAISESWDNQPQHF.